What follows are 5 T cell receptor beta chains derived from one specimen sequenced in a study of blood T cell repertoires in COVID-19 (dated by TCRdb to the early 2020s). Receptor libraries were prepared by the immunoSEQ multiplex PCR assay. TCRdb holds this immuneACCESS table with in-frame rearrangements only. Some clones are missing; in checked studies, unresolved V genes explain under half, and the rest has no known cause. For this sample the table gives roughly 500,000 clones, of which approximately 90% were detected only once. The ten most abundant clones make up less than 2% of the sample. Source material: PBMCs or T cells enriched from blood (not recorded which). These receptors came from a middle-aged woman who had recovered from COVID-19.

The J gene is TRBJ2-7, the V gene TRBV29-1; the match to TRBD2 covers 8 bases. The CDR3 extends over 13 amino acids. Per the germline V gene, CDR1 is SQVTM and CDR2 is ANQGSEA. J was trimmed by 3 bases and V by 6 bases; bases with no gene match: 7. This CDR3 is CSVKRTSFYEQYF. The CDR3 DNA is TGCAGCGTAAAAAGGACTAGCTTCTACGAGCAGTACTTC.

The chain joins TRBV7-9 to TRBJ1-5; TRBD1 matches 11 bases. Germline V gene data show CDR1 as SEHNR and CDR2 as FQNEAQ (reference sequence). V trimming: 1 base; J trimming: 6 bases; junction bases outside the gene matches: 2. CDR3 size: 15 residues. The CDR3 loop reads CASSLGGTGGQPQHF. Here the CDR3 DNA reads TGTGCCAGCAGCTTAGGTGGGACAGGGGGTCAGCCCCAGCATTTT.

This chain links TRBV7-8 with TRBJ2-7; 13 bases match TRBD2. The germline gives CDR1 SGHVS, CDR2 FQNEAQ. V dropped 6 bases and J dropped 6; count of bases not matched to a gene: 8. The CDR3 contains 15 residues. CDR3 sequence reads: CASRVGLAGAGEQYF. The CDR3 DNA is TGTGCCAGCAGGGTAGGACTAGCGGGAGCTGGCGAGCAGTACTTC.

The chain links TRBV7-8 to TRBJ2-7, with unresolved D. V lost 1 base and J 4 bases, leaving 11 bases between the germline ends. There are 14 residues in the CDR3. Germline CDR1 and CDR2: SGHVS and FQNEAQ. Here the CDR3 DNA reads TGTGCCAGCAGCTTAGTGGGCCGAACTTACGAGCAGTACTTC. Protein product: CASSLVGRTYEQYF.

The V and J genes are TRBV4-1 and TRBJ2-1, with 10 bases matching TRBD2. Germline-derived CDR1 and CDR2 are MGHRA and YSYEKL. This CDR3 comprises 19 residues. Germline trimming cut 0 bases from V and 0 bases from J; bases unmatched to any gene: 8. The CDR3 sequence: CASSQDGLAGASSYNEQFF. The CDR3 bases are TGCGCCAGCAGCCAAGATGGGCTAGCGGGGGCAAGCTCCTACAATGAGCAGTTCTTC.